This record concerns one TCR beta chain sequence. The method was immunoSEQ multiplex PCR; TCRdb's version includes in-frame clones alone and lacks a portion of them. This table has roughly 29,000 clones, about 89% appearing once. The sample comes from a study of T cell changes during pregnancy in multiple sclerosis. The CDR3 sequence is 17 residues long. Looked up from germline, CDR1 is SGHTA and CDR2 is FQGNSA. J lost 6 bases, V lost 5 bases, and 14 bases had no gene match. This receptor was identified in a female donor with multiple sclerosis, enrolled in a pregnancy study. The chain is built from TRBV7-2 and TRBJ2-4, with 9 bases lining up with TRBD2. This specimen consisted of CD8+ T cells from peripheral blood mononuclear cells, obtained after pregnancy. CDR3 sequence reads: CASSPRLAGAPGNIQYF. The DNA for the CDR3 is TGTGCCAGCAGCCCCCGCTTAGCGGGAGCCCCGGGAAACATTCAGTACTTC. Drawing the rest from reference TRBV7-2 and TRBJ2-4, the complete variable domain is GAGVSQSPSNKVTEKGKDVELRCDPISGHTALYWYRQSLGQGLEFLIYFQGNSAPDKSGLPSDRFSAERTGGSVSTLTIQRTQQEDSAVYLCASSPRLAGAPGNIQYFGAGTRLSVL.